The sequence of this TCR beta chain was determined in a study of T-cell memory formation after mild COVID-19. Findings of the study overall: A balance of CD4 and CD8 characterized clones contracting day 15 to 85, whereas later expanders leaned CD4+.

This clonotype was counted between two and nine times. Its cognate antigen is unknown. TCRdb reprocessed the 5' RACE reads via MiXCR and lists one record per CDR3 protein. The table shows about 340,000 distinct CDR3 sequences, with over 10% occurring only once. The CDR3 has 15 amino acids. V lost 0 bases and J lost 3, with 11 bases in between. CDR1 is SGHRS, CDR2 YFSETQ, per germline. Sequenced input: PBMCs or a T cell subset sorted from them (not recorded which). The genes are TRBV5-1 and TRBJ2-3; D is undetermined. The receptor was isolated from a young man who had mild COVID-19 (a few samples of this study predate the infection). Cell type and time point are not known. The CDR3 region is CASSLGTARTDTQYF. The CDR3 coding sequence is TGCGCCAGCAGCTTGGGGACGGCTCGGACAGATACGCAGTATTTT.